The entry that follows covers one TCR beta chain sequence. Antigen: not known. Combining a sample-barcoded 5' primer with a J-beta primer mix, a second PCR ran for roughly 6 to 12 cycles. TCRdb ran MiXCR on the 5' RACE reads and lists one entry per CDR3 protein. The sample carries around 1,000,000 distinct CDR3 sequences, approximately 26% recorded once. V lost 6 bases and J lost 6, with 8 bases in between. The germline gives CDR1 SQVTM, CDR2 ANQGSEA. The CDR3 sequence is 11 residues long. The data belong to a study of blood T cells in healthy people across ages. Findings and limits, study-wide: Long-lived and aged donors differed, with more naive CD4+ cells and higher diversity in the long-lived.

These data are also associated with another study on T cells of mothers and their children.

The chain uses TRBV29-1 and TRBJ2-2, with unresolved D. This receptor was identified in a girl aged 2 to 10 in good health. Sequences were obtained from blood. The CDR3, as DNA: TGCAGCGTAACAAACGCCGGGGAGCTGTTTTTT. It specifies CSVTNAGELFF.